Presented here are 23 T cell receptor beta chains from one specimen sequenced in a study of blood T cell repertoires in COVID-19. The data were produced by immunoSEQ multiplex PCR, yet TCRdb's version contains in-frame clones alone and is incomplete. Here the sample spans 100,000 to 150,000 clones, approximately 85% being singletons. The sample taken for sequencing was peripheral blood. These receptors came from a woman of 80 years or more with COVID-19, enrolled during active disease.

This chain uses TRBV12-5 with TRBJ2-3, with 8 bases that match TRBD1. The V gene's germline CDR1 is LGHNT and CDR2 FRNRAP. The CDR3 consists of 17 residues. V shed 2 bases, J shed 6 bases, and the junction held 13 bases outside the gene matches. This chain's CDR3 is CASGLISDRGKRDTQYF. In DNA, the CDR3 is TGTGCTAGTGGTTTGATCTCAGACAGGGGCAAACGGGATACGCAGTATTTT.

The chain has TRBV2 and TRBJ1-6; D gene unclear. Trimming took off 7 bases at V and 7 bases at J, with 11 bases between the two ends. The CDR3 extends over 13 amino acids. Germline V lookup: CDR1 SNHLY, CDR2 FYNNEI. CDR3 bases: TGTGCCAGCACCCCGTCCCTGAATTCACCCCTCCACTTT. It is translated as CASTPSLNSPLHF.

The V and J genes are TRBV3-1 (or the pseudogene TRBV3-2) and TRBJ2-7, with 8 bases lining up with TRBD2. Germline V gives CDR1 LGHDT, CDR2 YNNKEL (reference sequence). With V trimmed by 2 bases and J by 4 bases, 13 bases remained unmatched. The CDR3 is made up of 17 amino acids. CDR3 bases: TGTGCCAGCAGCCAACCCCCATGGGGCGGGAGGATTTACGAGCAGTACTTC. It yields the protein CASSQPPWGGRIYEQYF.

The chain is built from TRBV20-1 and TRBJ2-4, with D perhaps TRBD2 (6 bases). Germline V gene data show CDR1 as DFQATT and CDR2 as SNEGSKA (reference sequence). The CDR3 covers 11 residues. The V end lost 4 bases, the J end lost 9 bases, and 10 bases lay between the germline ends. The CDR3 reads CSAKQGGIQYF. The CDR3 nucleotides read TGCAGTGCTAAGCAGGGAGGCATTCAGTACTTC.

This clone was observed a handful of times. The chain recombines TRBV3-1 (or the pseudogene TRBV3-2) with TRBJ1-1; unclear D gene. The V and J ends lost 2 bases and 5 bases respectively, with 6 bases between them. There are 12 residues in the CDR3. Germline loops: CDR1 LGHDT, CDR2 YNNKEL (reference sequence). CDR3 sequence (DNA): TGTGCCAGCAGCCAATCGACTACTGAAGCTTTCTTT. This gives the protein CASSQSTTEAFF.

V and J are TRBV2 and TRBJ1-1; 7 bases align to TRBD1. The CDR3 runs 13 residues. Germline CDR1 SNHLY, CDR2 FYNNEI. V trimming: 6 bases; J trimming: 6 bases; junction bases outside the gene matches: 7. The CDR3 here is CASSGQAGAEAFF. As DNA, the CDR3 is TGTGCCAGCAGCGGACAGGCAGGGGCTGAAGCTTTCTTT.

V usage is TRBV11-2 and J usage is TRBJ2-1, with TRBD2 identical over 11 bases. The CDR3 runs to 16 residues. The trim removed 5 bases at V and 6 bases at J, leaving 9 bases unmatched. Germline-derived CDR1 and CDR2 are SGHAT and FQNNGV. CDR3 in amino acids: CASSIIGGLAGNEQFF. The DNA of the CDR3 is TGTGCCAGCAGCATTATCGGAGGACTAGCGGGCAATGAGCAGTTCTTC.

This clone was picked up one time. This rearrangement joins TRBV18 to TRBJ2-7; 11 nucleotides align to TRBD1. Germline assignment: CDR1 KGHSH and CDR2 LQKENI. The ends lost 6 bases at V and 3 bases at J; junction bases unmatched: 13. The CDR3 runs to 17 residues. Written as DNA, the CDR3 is TGTGCCAGCTCTCTCGTTGGACAGGGGGCTGTCCTCTACGAGCAGTACTTC. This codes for CASSLVGQGAVLYEQYF.

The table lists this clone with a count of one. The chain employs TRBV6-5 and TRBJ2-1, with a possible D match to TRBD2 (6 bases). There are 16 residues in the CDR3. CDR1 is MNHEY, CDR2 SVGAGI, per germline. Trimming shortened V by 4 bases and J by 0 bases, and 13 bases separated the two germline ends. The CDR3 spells CASSSYRGSSYNEQFF. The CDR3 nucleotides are TGTGCCAGCAGTTCATATCGGGGGAGCTCCTACAATGAGCAGTTCTTC.

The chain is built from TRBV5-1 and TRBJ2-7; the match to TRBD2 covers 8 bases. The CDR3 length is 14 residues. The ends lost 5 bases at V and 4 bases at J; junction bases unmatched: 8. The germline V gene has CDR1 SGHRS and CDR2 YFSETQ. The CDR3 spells CASSGREGLYEQYF. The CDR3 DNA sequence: TGCGCCAGCAGTGGACGGGAGGGCCTTTACGAGCAGTACTTC.

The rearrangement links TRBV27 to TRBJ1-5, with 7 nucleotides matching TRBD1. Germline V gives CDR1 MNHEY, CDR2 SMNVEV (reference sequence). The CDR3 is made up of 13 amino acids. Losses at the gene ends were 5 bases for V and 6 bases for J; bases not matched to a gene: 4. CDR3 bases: TGTGCCAGCAGTCGGGACAGTTTTCAGCCCCAGCATTTT. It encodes CASSRDSFQPQHF.

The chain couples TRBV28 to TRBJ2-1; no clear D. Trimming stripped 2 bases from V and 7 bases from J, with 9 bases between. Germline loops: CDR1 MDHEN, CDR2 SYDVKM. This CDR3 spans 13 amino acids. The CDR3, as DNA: TGTGCCAGCAGTTTACTGTTCTCGAATGAGCAGTTCTTC. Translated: CASSLLFSNEQFF.

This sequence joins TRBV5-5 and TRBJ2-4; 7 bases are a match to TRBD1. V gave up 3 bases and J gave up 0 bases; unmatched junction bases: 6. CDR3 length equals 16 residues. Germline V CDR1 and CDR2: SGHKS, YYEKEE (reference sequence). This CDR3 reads CASSSTGPLAKNIQYF. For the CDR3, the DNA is TGTGCCAGCAGCTCGACAGGGCCTCTAGCCAAAAACATTCAGTACTTC.

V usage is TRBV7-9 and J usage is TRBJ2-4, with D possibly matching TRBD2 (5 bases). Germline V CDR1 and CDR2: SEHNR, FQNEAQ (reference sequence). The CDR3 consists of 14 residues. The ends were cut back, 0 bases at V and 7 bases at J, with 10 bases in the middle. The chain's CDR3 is CASSLAGVGNIQYF. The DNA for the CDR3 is TGTGCCAGCAGCTTAGCGGGAGTCGGGAACATTCAGTACTTC.

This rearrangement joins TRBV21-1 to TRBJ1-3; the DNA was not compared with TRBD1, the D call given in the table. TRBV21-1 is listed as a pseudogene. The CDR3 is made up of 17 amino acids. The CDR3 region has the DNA TGTGCCAGCAGCAAAAAAACAGGGGGCCCCATTGGAAACACCATATATTTT. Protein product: CASSKKTGGPIGNTIYF.

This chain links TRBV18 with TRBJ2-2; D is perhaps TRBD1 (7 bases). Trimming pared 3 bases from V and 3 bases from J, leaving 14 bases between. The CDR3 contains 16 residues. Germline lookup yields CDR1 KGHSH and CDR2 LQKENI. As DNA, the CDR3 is TGTGCCAGCTCACCCCCAGGGGGGTACGACACCGGGGAGCTGTTTTTT. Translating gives CASSPPGGYDTGELFF.

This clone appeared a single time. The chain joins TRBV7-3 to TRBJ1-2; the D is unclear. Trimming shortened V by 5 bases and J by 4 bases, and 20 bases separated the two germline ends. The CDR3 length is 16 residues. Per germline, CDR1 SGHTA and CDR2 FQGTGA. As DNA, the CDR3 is TGTGCCAGCAGCCCCGCGCCGGGGAGGGAAGGCTATGGCTACACCTTC. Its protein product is CASSPAPGREGYGYTF.

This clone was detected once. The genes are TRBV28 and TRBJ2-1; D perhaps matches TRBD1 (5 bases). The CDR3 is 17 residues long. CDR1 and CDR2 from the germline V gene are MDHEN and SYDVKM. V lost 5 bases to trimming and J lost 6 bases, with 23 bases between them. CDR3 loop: CASSNAAVYRKGNEQFF. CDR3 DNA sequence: TGTGCCAGCAGTAATGCCGCGGTATACAGGAAGGGCAATGAGCAGTTCTTC.

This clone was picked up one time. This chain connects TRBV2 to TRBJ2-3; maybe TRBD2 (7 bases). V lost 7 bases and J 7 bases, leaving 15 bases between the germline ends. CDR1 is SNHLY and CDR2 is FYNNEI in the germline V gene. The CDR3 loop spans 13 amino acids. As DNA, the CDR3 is TGTGCCAGCACCATAGGGGGGGGCAATACGCAGTATTTT. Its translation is CASTIGGGNTQYF. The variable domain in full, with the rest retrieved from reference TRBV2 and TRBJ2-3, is EPEVTQTPSHQVTQMGQEVILRCVPISNHLYFYWYRQILGQKVEFLVSFYNNEISEKSEIFDDQFSVERPDGSNFTLKIRSTKLEDSAMYFCASTIGGGNTQYFGPGTRLTVL.

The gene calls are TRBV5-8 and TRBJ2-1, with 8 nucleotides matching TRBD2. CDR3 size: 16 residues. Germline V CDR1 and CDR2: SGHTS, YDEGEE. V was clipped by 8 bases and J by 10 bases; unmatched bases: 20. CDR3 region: CASGRVSGISAIEQFF. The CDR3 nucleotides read TGTGCCAGTGGCCGGGTTAGCGGGATCTCGGCAATCGAGCAGTTCTTC.

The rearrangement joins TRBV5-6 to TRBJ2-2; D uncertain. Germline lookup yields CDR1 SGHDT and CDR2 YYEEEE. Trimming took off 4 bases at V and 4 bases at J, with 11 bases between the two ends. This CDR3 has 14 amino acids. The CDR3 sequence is CASSRGQSTGELFF. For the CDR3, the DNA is TGTGCCAGCAGCCGTGGGCAGTCCACCGGGGAGCTGTTTTTT.

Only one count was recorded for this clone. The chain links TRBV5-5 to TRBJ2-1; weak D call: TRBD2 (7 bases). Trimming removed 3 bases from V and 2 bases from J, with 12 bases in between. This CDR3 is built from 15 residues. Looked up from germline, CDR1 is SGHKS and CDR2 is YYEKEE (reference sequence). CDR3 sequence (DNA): TGTGCCAGCAGCTCACAGGGAGGGACCTACAATGAGCAGTTCTTC. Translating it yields CASSSQGGTYNEQFF.

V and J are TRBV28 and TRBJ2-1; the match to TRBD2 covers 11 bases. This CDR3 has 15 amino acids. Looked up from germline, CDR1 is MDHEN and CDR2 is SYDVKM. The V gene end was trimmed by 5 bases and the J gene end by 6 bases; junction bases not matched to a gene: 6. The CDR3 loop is CASSVTSGSFNEQFF. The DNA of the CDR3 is TGTGCCAGCAGTGTAACTAGCGGGAGTTTCAATGAGCAGTTCTTC.